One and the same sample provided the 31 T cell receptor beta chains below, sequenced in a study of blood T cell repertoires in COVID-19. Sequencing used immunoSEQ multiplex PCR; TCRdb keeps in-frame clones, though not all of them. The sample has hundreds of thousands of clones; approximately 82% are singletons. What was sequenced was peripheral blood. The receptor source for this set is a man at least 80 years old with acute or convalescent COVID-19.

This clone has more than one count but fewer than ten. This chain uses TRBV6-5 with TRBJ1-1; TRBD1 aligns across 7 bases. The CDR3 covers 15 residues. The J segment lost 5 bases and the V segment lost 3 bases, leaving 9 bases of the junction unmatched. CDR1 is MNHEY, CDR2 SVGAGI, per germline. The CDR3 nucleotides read TGTGCCAGCAGTTATATGCAGGGGGTTGGAACTGAAGCTTTCTTT. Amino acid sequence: CASSYMQGVGTEAFF.

The chain's CDR3 is CASSLLRDQPQHF. The CDR3 DNA follows: TGTGCCAGTAGTCTTTTGCGTGATCAGCCCCAGCATTTT. The chain employs TRBV19 and TRBJ1-5; D gene ambiguous. This CDR3 region has 13 residues. The V gene lost 5 bases and the J gene lost 5 bases, with 10 bases spanning the gap. CDR1 is LNHDA, CDR2 SQIVND, per germline (reference sequence).

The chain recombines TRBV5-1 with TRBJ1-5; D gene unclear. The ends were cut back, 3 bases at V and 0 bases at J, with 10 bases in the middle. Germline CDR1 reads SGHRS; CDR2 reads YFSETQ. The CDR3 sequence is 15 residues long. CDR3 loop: CASSYGLGSNQPQHF. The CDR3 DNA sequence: TGCGCCAGCAGCTATGGGCTTGGTAGCAATCAGCCCCAGCATTTT.

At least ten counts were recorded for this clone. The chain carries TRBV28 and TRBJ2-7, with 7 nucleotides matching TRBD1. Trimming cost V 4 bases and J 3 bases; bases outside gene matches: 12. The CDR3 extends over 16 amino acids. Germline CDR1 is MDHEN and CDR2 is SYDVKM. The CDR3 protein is CASSSQDRTGVYEQYF. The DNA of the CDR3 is TGTGCCAGCAGTTCACAGGACAGGACGGGTGTCTACGAGCAGTACTTC.

Here the CDR3 DNA reads TGTGCCAGCAGCCTCGGACAGTTCAACGAGCAGTACTTC. Encoded protein: CASSLGQFNEQYF. V gene TRBV7-8 combines with J gene TRBJ2-7; possibly TRBD1 for D (6 bases). The germline CDR1 and CDR2 sequences are SGHVS and FQNEAQ. CDR3 length: 13 residues. Trimming stripped 5 bases from V and 5 bases from J, with 13 bases between. Complete variable domain (other parts from reference TRBV7-8 and TRBJ2-7): GAGVSQSPRYKVAKRGQDVALRCDPISGHVSLFWYQQALGQGPEFLTYFQNEAQLDKSGLPSDRFFAERPEGSVSTLKIQRTQQEDSAVYLCASSLGQFNEQYFGPGTRLTVT.

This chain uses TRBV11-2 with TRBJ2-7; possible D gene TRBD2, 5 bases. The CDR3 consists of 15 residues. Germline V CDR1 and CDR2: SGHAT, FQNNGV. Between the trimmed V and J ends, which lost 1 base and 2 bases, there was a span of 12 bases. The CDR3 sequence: CASSLGWERTYEQYF. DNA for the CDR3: TGTGCCAGCAGCTTAGGTTGGGAGCGTACCTACGAGCAGTACTTC. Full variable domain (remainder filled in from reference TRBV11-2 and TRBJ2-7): EAGVAQSPRYKIIEKRQSVAFWCNPISGHATLYWYQQILGQGPKLLIQFQNNGVVDDSQLPKDRFSAERLKGVDSTLKIQPAKLEDSAVYLCASSLGWERTYEQYFGPGTRLTVT.

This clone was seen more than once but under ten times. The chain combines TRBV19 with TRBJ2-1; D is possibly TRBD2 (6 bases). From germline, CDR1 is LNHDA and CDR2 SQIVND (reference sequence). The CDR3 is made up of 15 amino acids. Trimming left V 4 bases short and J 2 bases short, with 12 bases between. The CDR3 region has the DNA TGTGCCAGTAGTACGTCCGGGGGACCCTACAATGAGCAGTTCTTC. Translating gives CASSTSGGPYNEQFF.

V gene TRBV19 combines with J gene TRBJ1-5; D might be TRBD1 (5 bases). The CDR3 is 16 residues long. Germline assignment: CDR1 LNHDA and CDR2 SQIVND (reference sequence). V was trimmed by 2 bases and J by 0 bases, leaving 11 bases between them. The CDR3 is CASSIQGLTSNQPQHF. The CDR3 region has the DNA TGTGCCAGTAGTATACAGGGCCTCACTAGCAATCAGCCCCAGCATTTT.

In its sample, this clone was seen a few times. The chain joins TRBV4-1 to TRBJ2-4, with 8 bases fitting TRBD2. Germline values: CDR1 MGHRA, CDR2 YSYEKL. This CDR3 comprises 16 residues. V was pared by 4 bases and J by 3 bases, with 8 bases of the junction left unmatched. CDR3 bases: TGCGCCAGCAGCCTACGGGGGGGTGAAGTCAAAAACATTCAGTACTTC. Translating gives CASSLRGGEVKNIQYF.

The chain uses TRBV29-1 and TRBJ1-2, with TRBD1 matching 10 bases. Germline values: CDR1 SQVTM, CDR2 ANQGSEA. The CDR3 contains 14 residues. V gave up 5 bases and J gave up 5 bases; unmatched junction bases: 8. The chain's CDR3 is CSVRAGTGEYGYTF. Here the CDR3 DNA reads TGCAGCGTTCGGGCCGGGACAGGGGAATATGGCTACACCTTC.

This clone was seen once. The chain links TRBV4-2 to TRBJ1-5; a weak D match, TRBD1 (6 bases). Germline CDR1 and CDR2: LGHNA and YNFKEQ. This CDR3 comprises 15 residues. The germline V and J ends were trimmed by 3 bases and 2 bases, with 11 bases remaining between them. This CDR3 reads CASSQWAGGNQPQHF. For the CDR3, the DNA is TGTGCCAGCAGCCAGTGGGCAGGGGGCAATCAGCCCCAGCATTTT.

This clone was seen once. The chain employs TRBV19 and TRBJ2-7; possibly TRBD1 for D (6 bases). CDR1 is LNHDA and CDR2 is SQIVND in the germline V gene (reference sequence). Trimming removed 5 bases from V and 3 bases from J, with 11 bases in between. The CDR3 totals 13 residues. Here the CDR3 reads CASSVDRSYEQYF. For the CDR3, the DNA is TGTGCCAGTAGTGTCGACAGGAGCTACGAGCAGTACTTC.

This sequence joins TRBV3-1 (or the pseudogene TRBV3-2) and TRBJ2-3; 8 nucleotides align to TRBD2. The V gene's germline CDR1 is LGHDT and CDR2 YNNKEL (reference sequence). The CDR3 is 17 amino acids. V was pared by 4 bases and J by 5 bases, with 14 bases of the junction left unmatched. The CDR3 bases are TGTGCCAGCAGCCCCGAGGGAGCGGGAGTTGTGATAGATACGCAGTATTTT. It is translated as CASSPEGAGVVIDTQYF.

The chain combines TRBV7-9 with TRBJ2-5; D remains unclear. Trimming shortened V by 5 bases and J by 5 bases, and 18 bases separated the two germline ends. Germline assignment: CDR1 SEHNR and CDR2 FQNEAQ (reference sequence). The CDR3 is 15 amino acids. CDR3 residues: CASSHNIPVVETQYF. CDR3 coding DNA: TGTGCCAGCAGCCATAATATACCCGTAGTGGAGACCCAGTACTTC.

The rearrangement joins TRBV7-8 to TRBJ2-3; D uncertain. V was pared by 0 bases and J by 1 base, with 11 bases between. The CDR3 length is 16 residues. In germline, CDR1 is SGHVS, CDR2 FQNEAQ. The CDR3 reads CASSLAPAVGTDTQYF. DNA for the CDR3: TGTGCCAGCAGCTTAGCACCCGCAGTCGGCACAGATACGCAGTATTTT.

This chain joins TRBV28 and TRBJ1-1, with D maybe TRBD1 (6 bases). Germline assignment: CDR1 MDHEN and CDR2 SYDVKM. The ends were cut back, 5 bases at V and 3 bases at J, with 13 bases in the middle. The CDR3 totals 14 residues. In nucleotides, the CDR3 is TGTGCCAGCAGTGCGGGGGGGCCGGACACTGAAGCTTTCTTT. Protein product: CASSAGGPDTEAFF.

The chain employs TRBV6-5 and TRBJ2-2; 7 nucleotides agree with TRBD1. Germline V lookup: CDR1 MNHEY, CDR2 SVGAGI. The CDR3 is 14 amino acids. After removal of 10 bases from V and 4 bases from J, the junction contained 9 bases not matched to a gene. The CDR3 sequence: CATARQGTTGELFF. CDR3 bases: TGTGCCACGGCGCGACAGGGTACCACCGGGGAGCTGTTTTTT.

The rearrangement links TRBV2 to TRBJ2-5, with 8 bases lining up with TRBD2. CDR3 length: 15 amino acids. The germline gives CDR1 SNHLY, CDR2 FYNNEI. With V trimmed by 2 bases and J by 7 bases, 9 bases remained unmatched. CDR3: CASSESGAAGGTQYF. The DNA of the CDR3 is TGTGCCAGCAGTGAATCGGGGGCGGCGGGAGGGACCCAGTACTTC. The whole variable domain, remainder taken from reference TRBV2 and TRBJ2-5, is EPEVTQTPSHQVTQMGQEVILRCVPISNHLYFYWYRQILGQKVEFLVSFYNNEISEKSEIFDDQFSVERPDGSNFTLKIRSTKLEDSAMYFCASSESGAAGGTQYFGPGTRLLVL.

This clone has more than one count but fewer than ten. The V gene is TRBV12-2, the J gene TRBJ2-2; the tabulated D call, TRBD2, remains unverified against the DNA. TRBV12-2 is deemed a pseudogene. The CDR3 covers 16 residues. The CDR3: CASRSLAGGQTGELFF. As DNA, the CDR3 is TGTGCAAGTCGCTCCTTAGCGGGGGGGCAAACCGGGGAGCTGTTTTTT.

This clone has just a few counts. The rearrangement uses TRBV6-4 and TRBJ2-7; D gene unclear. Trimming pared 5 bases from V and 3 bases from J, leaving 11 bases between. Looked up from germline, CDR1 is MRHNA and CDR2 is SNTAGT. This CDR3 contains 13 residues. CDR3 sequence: CASSLEDGYEQYF. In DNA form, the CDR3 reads TGTGCCAGCAGTCTCGAGGATGGCTACGAGCAGTACTTC.

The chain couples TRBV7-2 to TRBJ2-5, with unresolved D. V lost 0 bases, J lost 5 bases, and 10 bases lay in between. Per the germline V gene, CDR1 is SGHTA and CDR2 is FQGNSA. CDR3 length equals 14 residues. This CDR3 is CASSLAGPEETQYF. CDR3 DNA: TGTGCCAGCAGCTTAGCTGGCCCGGAGGAGACCCAGTACTTC.

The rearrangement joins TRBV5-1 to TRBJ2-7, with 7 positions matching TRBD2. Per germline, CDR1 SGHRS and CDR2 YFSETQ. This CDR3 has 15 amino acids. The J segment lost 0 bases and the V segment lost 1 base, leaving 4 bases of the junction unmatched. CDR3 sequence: CASSLRERGSYEQYF. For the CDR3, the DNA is TGCGCCAGCAGCTTGAGGGAGCGGGGCTCCTACGAGCAGTACTTC.

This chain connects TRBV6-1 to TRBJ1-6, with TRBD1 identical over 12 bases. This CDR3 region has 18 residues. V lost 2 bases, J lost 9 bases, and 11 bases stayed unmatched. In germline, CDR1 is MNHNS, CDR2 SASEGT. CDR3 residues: CASSEFFGTGGKRSPLHF. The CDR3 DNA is TGTGCCAGCAGTGAATTCTTCGGGACAGGGGGCAAGCGTTCACCCCTCCACTTT.

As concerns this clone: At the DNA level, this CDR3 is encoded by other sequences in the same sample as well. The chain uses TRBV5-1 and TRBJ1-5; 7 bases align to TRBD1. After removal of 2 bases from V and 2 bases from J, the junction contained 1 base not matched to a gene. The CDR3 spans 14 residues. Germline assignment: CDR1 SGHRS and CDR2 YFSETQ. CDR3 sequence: CASSLGTGNQPQHF. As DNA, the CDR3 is TGCGCCAGCAGCTTAGGGACAGGCAATCAGCCCCAGCATTTT.

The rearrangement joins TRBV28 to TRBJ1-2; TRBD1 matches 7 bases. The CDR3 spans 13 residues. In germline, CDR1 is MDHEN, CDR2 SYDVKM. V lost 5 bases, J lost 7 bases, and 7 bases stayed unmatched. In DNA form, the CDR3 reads TGTGCCAGCAGTCGACAGGGTTCGGGTGGCTACACCTTC. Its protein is CASSRQGSGGYTF.

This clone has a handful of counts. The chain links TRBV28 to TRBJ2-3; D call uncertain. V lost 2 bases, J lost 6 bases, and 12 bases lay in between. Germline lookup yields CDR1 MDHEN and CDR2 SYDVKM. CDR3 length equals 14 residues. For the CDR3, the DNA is TGTGCCAGCAGTTTACGGTTCTCCGGGGATACGCAGTATTTT. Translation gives CASSLRFSGDTQYF. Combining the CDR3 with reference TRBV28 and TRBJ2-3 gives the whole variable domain DVKVTQSSRYLVKRTGEKVFLECVQDMDHENMFWYRQDPGLGLRLIYFSYDVKMKEKGDIPEGYSVSREKKERFSLILESASTNQTSMYLCASSLRFSGDTQYFGPGTRLTVL.

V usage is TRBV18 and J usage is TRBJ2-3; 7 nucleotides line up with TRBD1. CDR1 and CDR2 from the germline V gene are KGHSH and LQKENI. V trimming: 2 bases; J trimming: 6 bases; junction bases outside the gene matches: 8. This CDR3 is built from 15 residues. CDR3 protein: CASSPNTGVQDTQYF. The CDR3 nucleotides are TGTGCCAGCTCACCAAACACAGGGGTTCAGGATACGCAGTATTTT. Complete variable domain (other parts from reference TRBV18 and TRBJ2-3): NAGVMQNPRHLVRRRGQEARLRCSPMKGHSHVYWYRQLPEEGLKFMVYLQKENIIDESGMPKERFSAEFPKEGPSILRIQQVVRGDSAAYFCASSPNTGVQDTQYFGPGTRLTVL.

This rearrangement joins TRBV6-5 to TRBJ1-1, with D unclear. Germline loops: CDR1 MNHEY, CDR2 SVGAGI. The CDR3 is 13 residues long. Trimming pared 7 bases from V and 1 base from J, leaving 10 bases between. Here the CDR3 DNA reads TGTGCCAGCACCCCTACCGCGAACACTGAAGCTTTCTTT. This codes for CASTPTANTEAFF.

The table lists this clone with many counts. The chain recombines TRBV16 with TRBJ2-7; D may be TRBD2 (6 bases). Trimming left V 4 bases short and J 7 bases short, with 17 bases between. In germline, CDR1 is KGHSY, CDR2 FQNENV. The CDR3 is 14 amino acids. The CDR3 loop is CASSPSRLGEEQYF. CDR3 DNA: TGTGCCAGCAGCCCTAGCAGACTAGGTGAAGAGCAGTACTTC. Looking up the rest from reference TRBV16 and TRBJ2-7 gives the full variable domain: GEEVAQTPKHLVRGEGQKAKLYCAPIKGHSYVFWYQQVLKNEFKFLISFQNENVFDETGMPKERFSAKCLPNSPCSLEIQATKLEDSAVYFCASSPSRLGEEQYFGPGTRLTVT.

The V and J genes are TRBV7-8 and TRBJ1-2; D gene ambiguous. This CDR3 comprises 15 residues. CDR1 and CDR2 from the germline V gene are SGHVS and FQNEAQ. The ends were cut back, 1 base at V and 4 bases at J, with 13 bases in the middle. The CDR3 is CASSLEALGSYGYTF. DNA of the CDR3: TGTGCCAGCAGCTTAGAGGCCTTAGGGAGCTATGGCTACACCTTC.

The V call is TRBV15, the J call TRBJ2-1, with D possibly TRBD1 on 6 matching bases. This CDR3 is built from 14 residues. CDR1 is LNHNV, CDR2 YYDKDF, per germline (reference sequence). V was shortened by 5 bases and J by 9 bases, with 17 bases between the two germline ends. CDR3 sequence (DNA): TGTGCCACCAGCGACGGCTACAGGGTTGGTGAGCAGTTCTTC. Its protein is CATSDGYRVGEQFF. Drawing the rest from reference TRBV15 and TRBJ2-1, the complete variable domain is DAMVIQNPRYQVTQFGKPVTLSCSQTLNHNVMYWYQQKSSQAPKLLFHYYDKDFNNEADTPDNFQSRRPNTSFCFLDIRSPGLGDTAMYLCATSDGYRVGEQFFGPGTRLTVL.